Listed here are 18 T cell receptor beta chains from one sample, sequenced in a study of blood T cell repertoires in COVID-19. Profiling relied on immunoSEQ multiplex PCR, and the TCRdb table lists in-frame clones only, not all of them. The sample comprises hundreds of thousands of clones, 80% to 90% of which are singletons, and 6.5% to 8.5% rests with the top ten. The sample comprised PBMCs or T cells enriched from blood (not recorded which). The receptors derive from a woman aged 60 to 75 who had recovered from COVID-19.

This chain joins TRBV29-1 and TRBJ2-7, with D possibly TRBD1 on 6 matching bases. The CDR3 sequence is 13 residues long. CDR1 is SQVTM and CDR2 is ANQGSEA in the germline V gene. V lost 4 bases to trimming and J lost 4 bases, with 14 bases between them. The CDR3 spells CSVAKGGEYEQYF. DNA for the CDR3: TGCAGCGTTGCGAAAGGGGGAGAGTACGAGCAGTACTTC.

The CDR3 here is CASSLVGTRGGYTF. CDR3 sequence (DNA): TGTGCCAGCAGCTTAGTTGGGACAAGGGGTGGCTACACCTTC. The chain has TRBV7-9 and TRBJ1-2; possible D gene TRBD1, 6 bases. Trimming left V 1 base short and J 7 bases short, with 13 bases between. Germline CDR1 is SEHNR and CDR2 is FQNEAQ (reference sequence). The CDR3 consists of 14 residues.

The chain is built from TRBV5-6 and TRBJ2-2, with D possibly TRBD1 on 5 matching bases. Trimming took off 6 bases at V and 4 bases at J, with 16 bases between the two ends. The CDR3 spans 15 residues. Germline V CDR1 and CDR2: SGHDT, YYEEEE. CDR3 nucleotide sequence: TGTGCCAGCACTCAGAAGGGGCGCGGCACCGGGGAGCTGTTTTTT. Its translation: CASTQKGRGTGELFF.

The V gene is TRBV9, the J gene TRBJ2-3; D perhaps matches TRBD2 (5 bases). V was cut by 4 bases and J by 3 bases, with 15 bases left in between. Germline V gene lookup returns CDR1 SGDLS and CDR2 YYNGEE. This CDR3 is built from 15 residues. This CDR3 is CASSPRARGTDTQYF. CDR3 nucleotides: TGTGCCAGCAGCCCCCGGGCCCGAGGGACAGATACGCAGTATTTT.

The chain recombines TRBV10-2 with TRBJ2-7; D is perhaps TRBD2 (6 bases). Germline V CDR1 and CDR2: WSHSY, SAAADI. With 3 bases removed from V and 2 bases from J, the gap between germline ends came to 14 bases. This CDR3 contains 15 residues. CDR3: CASSEGRQPPYEQYV. The CDR3 nucleotides read TGCGCCAGCAGTGAAGGGAGGCAACCCCCCTACGAGCAGTACGTC.

This clone has more than one count but fewer than ten. The chain joins TRBV6-5 to TRBJ2-5; maybe TRBD1 (6 bases). V was clipped by 8 bases and J by 2 bases, with 9 bases between them. Germline loops: CDR1 MNHEY, CDR2 SVGAGI. This CDR3 contains 12 residues. The CDR3 bases are TGTGCCAGCGGACAGCTACAAGAGACCCAGTACTTC. Residues: CASGQLQETQYF.

This chain joins TRBV11-3 and TRBJ1-1; possible D gene TRBD1, 6 bases. The length of the CDR3 is 16 residues. V dropped 2 bases and J dropped 1 base, with 14 bases sitting between them. Germline values: CDR1 SGHNT, CDR2 YENEEA. The CDR3 reads CASSLYTGSKNTEAFF. The CDR3 region has the DNA TGTGCCAGCAGCTTATACACAGGGTCCAAGAACACTGAAGCTTTCTTT.

This chain joins TRBV19 and TRBJ1-6; D gene uncertain. Looked up from germline, CDR1 is LNHDA and CDR2 is SQIVND (reference sequence). Trimming cost V 6 bases and J 6 bases, with 15 bases left between them. The CDR3 has 15 amino acids. The CDR3 loop is CASRKMGLSNSPLHF. CDR3 bases: TGTGCCAGTAGGAAGATGGGCCTAAGTAATTCACCCCTCCACTTT.

V gene TRBV15 combines with J gene TRBJ1-2; D is unclear. CDR1 LNHNV and CDR2 YYDKDF come from the germline V gene (reference sequence). Trimming removed 0 bases at V and 6 bases at J, with 11 bases between. This CDR3 has 14 residues. DNA of the CDR3: TGTGCCACCAGCAGAGATCCCGGGAGGGATGGCTACACCTTC. Residues: CATSRDPGRDGYTF.

This clone has just one count. CDR3 loop: CASRDGQGGNQPQHF. Written as DNA, the CDR3 is TGTGCCAGTAGAGATGGACAGGGTGGCAATCAGCCCCAGCATTTT. J is TRBJ1-5 and V is TRBV19; 8 bases align to TRBD1. After removal of 6 bases from V and 2 bases from J, the junction contained 6 bases not matched to a gene. Germline V gives CDR1 LNHDA, CDR2 SQIVND (reference sequence). This CDR3 has 15 residues. The whole variable domain, filled in from reference TRBV19 and TRBJ1-5, reads DGGITQSPKYLFRKEGQNVTLSCEQNLNHDAMYWYRQDPGQGLRLIYYSQIVNDFQKGDIAEGYSVSREKKESFPLTVTSAQKNPTAFYLCASRDGQGGNQPQHFGDGTRLSIL.

J is TRBJ1-5 and V is TRBV5-1; TRBD1 matches 8 bases. Germline trimming cut 0 bases from V and 7 bases from J; bases unmatched to any gene: 3. Germline CDR1 SGHRS, CDR2 YFSETQ. The CDR3 covers 14 residues. CDR3 DNA: TGCGCCAGCAGCTTGGAACCAGGGGGCCAGCCCCAGCATTTT. It codes for CASSLEPGGQPQHF.

This chain connects TRBV28 to TRBJ2-5; TRBD2 matches 9 bases. The CDR3 spans 15 residues. Trimming cost V 1 base and J 7 bases; bases outside gene matches: 7. From germline, CDR1 is MDHEN and CDR2 SYDVKM. This CDR3 is CASSLSVAGARTQYF. The DNA for the CDR3 is TGTGCCAGCAGTTTATCCGTAGCGGGGGCCCGGACCCAGTACTTC. The full variable domain, with the rest looked up from reference TRBV28 and TRBJ2-5, is DVKVTQSSRYLVKRTGEKVFLECVQDMDHENMFWYRQDPGLGLRLIYFSYDVKMKEKGDIPEGYSVSREKKERFSLILESASTNQTSMYLCASSLSVAGARTQYFGPGTRLLVL.

Note on this clone: Additional DNA sequences in this sample encode the identical CDR3. The rearrangement links TRBV6-5 to TRBJ1-5; D is possibly TRBD1 (5 bases). Trimming left V 2 bases short and J 4 bases short, with 6 bases between. The CDR3 sequence is 13 residues long. CDR1 MNHEY and CDR2 SVGAGI come from the germline V gene. The CDR3 DNA is TGTGCCAGCAGTTACGGGGGGAATCAGCCCCAGCATTTT. It encodes CASSYGGNQPQHF.

The genes are TRBV11-3 and TRBJ1-1; TRBD1 aligns across 7 bases. V lost 1 base to trimming and J lost 0 bases; unmatched junction nucleotides: 11. This CDR3 comprises 18 residues. The germline gives CDR1 SGHNT, CDR2 YENEEA. Written as DNA, the CDR3 is TGTGCCAGCAGCTTAGTTGGGCAGGGGGGCCCAATGAACACTGAAGCTTTCTTT. This gives the protein CASSLVGQGGPMNTEAFF.

The rearrangement uses TRBV19 and TRBJ2-3; no reliable D call. The germline gives CDR1 LNHDA, CDR2 SQIVND (reference sequence). This CDR3 comprises 11 residues. V lost 6 bases and J lost 4, with 5 bases in between. In DNA form, the CDR3 reads TGTGCCAGTAGCACAGCAGATACGCAGTATTTT. It yields the protein CASSTADTQYF.

The rearrangement joins TRBV10-2 to TRBJ2-3; 13 nucleotides line up with TRBD2. Germline CDR1 WSHSY, CDR2 SAAADI. CDR3 length: 16 residues. After removal of 7 bases from V and 6 bases from J, the junction contained 10 bases not matched to a gene. This CDR3 reads CASILTSGGPFDTQYF. The CDR3 coding sequence is TGCGCCAGCATCCTGACTAGCGGGGGGCCATTTGATACGCAGTATTTT.

The rearrangement joins TRBV27 to TRBJ1-6, with 8 bases that match TRBD1. CDR3 size: 17 residues. CDR1 and CDR2 from the germline V gene are MNHEY and SMNVEV (reference sequence). The junction had 8 bases not matched to a gene; V was cut back by 5 bases and J by 2 bases. The CDR3 spells CASSPEGTGAYNSPLHF. CDR3 in DNA: TGTGCCAGCAGTCCAGAGGGGACAGGAGCCTATAATTCACCCCTCCACTTT.

V and J are TRBV4-1 and TRBJ2-7, with 8 bases identical to TRBD1. The CDR3 length is 17 residues. CDR1 and CDR2 from the germline V gene are MGHRA and YSYEKL. Trimming took 3 bases from V and 3 from J; bases not matched to a gene: 13. CDR3 nucleotides: TGCGCCAGCAGCCACGACCTACGACAGGGGTGGGACTACGAGCAGTACTTC. Protein: CASSHDLRQGWDYEQYF.